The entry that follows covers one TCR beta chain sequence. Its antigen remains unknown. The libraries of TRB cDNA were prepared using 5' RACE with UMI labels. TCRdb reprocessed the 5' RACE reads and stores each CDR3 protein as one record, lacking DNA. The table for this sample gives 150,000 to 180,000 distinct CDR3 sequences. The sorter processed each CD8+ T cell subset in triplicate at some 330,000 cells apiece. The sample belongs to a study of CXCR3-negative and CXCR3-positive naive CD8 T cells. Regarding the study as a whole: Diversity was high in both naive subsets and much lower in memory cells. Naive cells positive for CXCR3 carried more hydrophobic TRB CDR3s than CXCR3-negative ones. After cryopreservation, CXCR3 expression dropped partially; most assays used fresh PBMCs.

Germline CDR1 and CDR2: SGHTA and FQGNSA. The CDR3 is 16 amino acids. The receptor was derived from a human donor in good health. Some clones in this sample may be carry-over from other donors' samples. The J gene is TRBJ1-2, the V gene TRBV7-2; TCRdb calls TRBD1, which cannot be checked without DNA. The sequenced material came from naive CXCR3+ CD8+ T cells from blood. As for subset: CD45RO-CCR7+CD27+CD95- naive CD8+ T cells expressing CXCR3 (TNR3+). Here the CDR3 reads CASSLPGTGAEGGYTF.